This T cell receptor beta chain derives from a study of OX40 agonist ivuxolimab in advanced cancers. A note on the overall study: Ivuxolimab was an agonistic, fully human IgG2 monoclonal antibody directed against OX40 (CD134), a costimulatory receptor. Patients were allowed to have had prior anti-PD-1, anti-PD-L1 or anti-CTLA-4 therapy, and around 37% of the dose-escalation patients had previously received checkpoint inhibitors. Of the approximately 50 patients in dose escalation, about 19 had hepatocellular carcinoma, about 15 had melanoma, 9 had renal cell carcinoma and 9 had head and neck cancer. A male proportion of approximately 83% and a mean age of roughly 58 years, ranging from roughly 23 to 80, were recorded for the dose-escalation cohort. Intravenous ivuxolimab was administered to patients every 2 weeks at six dose levels: 0.01, 0.1, 0.3, 1.5, 3 and 10 mg/kg. Peripheral TCRbeta sequencing was intended to test whether TCR sequence diversity was altered and clonal T-cell expansion was caused by ivuxolimab. Three dose-escalation patients achieved partial responses, one with hepatocellular carcinoma and two with cutaneous melanoma. The paper covers the monotherapy dose-escalation part of the phase I ivuxolimab trial, which included N ≈ 52 patients.

V and J are truncated by 5 bases and 6 bases respectively, leaving an intervening sequence of 14 bases. From cysteine to phenylalanine, the CDR3 is 14 amino acids long. Only the CDR3 part of the read is kept: 42 bases, read in frame from the first base. CDR1 and CDR2 were assigned from the germline V gene (reference sequence) as MNHEY and SMNVEV. Genomic DNA was isolated from the sorted cells so that the TCRbeta CDR3 region could be sequenced. The immunoSEQ Assay was used to sequence the TCRbeta CDR3 regions. TCRdb limited this immuneACCESS table to in-frame rearrangements with V and J called. A share of clones is missing; checked studies link under half to unresolved V genes, and the rest is unexplained. In this sample the table shows roughly 44,000 clones, 86% of which occur a single time. Jointly, the top ten make up about 12% of the sample. Patients with a history of autoimmune disease or receiving systemic immunosuppression were excluded from the trial. Peripheral blood for TCR sequencing was collected from all dose cohorts at baseline, on cycle 4 day 1, and on cycle 7 day 1. Samples came from an open-label, multicenter, first-in-human phase I dose-escalation trial of ivuxolimab. Adults with locally advanced or metastatic head and neck squamous cell, hepatocellular, melanoma or renal cell carcinoma were enrolled in the trial. CD4+ and CD8+ T cells were sorted separately from peripheral blood before TCR sequencing.

The full study reports these points: The antigen specificity of the peripheral T cells that underwent clonal expansion was not determined. After ivuxolimab, CD8+ T cells had more expanded clones than CD4+ T cells on average. Low levels of normalized T-cell clonal expansion were also seen in some nonresponding patients. At doses from 0.1 to 3.0 mg/kg, clonal expansion was seen in both CD4+ and CD8+ blood T cells between baseline and week 6. Partial responders in the 0.1-3.0 mg/kg groups had among the lowest normalized peripheral clonal expansion, especially among CD8+ T cells.

With respect to this clone: Its antigen target is currently unknown. It has no much larger one-base neighbor in the sample; base qualities were not kept.

Rearrangement joined TRBV27 to TRBJ1-5; no D gene is confidently identified. Sample: CD4+ or CD8+ T cells sorted from blood, taken in a trial of the OX40 agonist ivuxolimab. This clonotype was sampled from an adult with an advanced solid tumor such as melanoma, head and neck, liver or kidney cancer. The DNA reads as follows: TGTGCCAGCAGTGTTCGGTCAGTTGGTCAGCCCCAGCATTTT. Translated, it gives CASSVRSVGQPQHF.